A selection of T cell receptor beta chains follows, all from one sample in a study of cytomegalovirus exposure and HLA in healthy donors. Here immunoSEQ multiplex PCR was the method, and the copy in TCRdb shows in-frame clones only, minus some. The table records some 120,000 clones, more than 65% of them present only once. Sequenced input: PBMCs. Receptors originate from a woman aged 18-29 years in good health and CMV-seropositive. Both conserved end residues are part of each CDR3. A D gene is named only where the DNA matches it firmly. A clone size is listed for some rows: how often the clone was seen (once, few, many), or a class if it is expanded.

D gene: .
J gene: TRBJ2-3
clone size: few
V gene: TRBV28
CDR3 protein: CASSSPQASTDTQYF
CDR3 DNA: TGTGCCAGCAGTTCCCCCCAGGCATCCACAGATACGCAGTATTTT

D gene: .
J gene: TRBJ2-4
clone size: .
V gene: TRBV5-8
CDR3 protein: CAGSPATDSLAKNIQYF
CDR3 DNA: TGTGCCGGATCCCCTGCGACAGACTCATTAGCCAAAAACATTCAGTACTTC

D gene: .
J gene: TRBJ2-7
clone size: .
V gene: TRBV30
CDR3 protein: CAWSGSYEQYF
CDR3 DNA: TGTGCCTGGAGTGGGAGCTACGAGCAGTACTTC

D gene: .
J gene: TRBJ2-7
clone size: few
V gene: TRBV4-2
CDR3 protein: CASSLGLGSYEQYF
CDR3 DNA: TGTGCCAGCAGCCTAGGACTGGGCTCCTACGAGCAGTACTTC

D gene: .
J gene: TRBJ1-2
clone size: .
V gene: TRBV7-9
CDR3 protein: CASSTHRVDLLPSGGYTF
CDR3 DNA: TGTGCCAGCAGCACCCACAGGGTCGATCTTCTCCCGTCGGGGGGCTACACCTTC

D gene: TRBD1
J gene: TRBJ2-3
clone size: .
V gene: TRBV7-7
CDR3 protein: CASSSGTGGTDTQYF
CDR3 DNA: TGTGCCAGCAGCTCCGGGACAGGGGGCACAGATACGCAGTATTTT

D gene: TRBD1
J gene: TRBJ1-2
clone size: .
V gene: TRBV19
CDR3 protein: CASSIEPGQGYYGYTF
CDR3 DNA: TGTGCCAGTAGTATAGAGCCGGGACAGGGGTACTATGGCTACACCTTC

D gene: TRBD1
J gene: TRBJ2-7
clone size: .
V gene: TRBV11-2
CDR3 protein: CASSLGRGSYEQYF
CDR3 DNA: TGTGCCAGCAGCTTAGGCAGGGGGTCCTACGAGCAGTACTTC

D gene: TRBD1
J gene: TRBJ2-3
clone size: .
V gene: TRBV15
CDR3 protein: CATSRYPGQGGGTDTQYF
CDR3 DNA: TGTGCCACCAGCAGATATCCGGGACAGGGAGGGGGCACAGATACGCAGTATTTT

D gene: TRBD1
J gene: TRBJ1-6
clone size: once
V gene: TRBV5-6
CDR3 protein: CASSWGQGDSPLHF
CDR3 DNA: TGTGCCAGCAGCTGGGGACAGGGCGATTCACCCCTCCACTTT

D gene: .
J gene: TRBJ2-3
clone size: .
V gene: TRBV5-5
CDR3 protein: CASSLRFREDTQYF
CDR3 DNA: TGTGCCAGCAGCTTGAGATTCAGGGAAGATACGCAGTATTTT

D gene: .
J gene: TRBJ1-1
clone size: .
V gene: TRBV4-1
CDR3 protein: CASSRGGGLSTEAFF
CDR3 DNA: TGCGCCAGCAGCCGCGGGGGGGGTTTGAGCACTGAAGCTTTCTTT

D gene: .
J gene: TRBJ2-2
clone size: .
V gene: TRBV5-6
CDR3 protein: CASSLGSGNTGELFF
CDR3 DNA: TGTGCCAGCAGCTTGGGGTCGGGGAACACCGGGGAGCTGTTTTTT

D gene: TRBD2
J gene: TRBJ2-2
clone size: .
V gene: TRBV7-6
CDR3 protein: CASSPLGAGVSGELFF
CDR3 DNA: TGTGCCAGCAGCCCTTTAGGGGCGGGGGTGAGCGGGGAGCTGTTTTTT

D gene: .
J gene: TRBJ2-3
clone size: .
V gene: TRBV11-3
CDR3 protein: CASSPQGRGFTSTDTQYF
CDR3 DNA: TGTGCCAGCAGCCCCCAGGGTAGGGGGTTTACTAGCACAGATACGCAGTATTTT

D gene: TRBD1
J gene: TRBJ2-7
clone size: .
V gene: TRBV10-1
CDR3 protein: CASSEGGGQGAYEQYF
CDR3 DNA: TGCGCCAGCAGTGAGGGGGGGGGACAGGGGGCTTACGAGCAGTACTTC

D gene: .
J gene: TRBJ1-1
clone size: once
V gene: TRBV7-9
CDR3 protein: CASSLNTGTEAFF
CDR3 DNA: TGTGCCAGCAGCTTAAACACAGGCACTGAAGCTTTCTTT

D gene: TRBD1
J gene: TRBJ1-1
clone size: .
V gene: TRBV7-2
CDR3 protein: CASSLFHRGQTEAFF
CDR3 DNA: TGTGCCAGCAGCCTTTTTCACAGGGGGCAGACTGAAGCTTTCTTT

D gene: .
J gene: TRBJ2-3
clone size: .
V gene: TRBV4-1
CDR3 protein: CASSQDATFLTDTQYF
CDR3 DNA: TGCGCCAGCAGCCAAGACGCGACATTCCTCACAGATACGCAGTATTTT

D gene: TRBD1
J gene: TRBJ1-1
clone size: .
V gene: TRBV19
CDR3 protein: CATYSGGVTEAFF
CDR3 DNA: TGTGCCACTTATTCAGGGGGCGTCACTGAAGCTTTCTTT

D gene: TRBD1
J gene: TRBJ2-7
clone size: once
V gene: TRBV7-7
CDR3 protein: CASSFGGNLGDRGRLSLYEQYF
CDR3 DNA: TGTGCTAGCAGCTTCGGAGGTAATTTGGGGGACAGGGGGCGGCTGTCCCTCTACGAGCAGTACTTC

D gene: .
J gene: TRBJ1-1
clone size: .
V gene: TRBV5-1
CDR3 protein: CASSLQGPPYTEAFF
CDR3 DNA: TGCGCCAGCAGCTTGCAGGGTCCCCCTTACACTGAAGCTTTCTTT

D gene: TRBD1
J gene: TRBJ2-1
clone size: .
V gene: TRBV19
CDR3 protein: CASQHGVGQGVNEQFF
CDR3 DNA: TGTGCCAGTCAACATGGGGTGGGACAGGGGGTCAATGAGCAGTTCTTC

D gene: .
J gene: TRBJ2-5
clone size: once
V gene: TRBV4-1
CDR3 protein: CASSRQEVLGETQYF
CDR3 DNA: TGCGCCAGCAGCCGGCAGGAGGTTCTGGGAGAGACCCAGTACTTC

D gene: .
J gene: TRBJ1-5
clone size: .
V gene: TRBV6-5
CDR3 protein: CASSYLPGNQPQHF
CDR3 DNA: TGTGCCAGCAGTTACCTCCCCGGCAATCAGCCCCAGCATTTT

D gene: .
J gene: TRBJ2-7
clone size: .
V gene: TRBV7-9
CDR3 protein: CSSSSRDMDEQYF
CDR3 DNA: TGTTCCAGCAGCTCCCGGGATATGGACGAGCAGTACTTC

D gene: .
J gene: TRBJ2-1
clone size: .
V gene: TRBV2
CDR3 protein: CASSGKSNEQFF
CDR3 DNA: TGTGCCAGCAGTGGAAAGAGTAATGAGCAGTTCTTC

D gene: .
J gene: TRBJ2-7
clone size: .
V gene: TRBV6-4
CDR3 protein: CASSDSLVAAYEQYF
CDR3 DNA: TGTGCCAGCAGTGACAGTCTAGTAGCCGCCTACGAGCAGTACTTC

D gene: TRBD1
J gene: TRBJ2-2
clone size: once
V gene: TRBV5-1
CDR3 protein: CASSLSQGADGELFF
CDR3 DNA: TGCGCCAGCAGCTTAAGTCAGGGGGCCGACGGGGAGCTGTTTTTT

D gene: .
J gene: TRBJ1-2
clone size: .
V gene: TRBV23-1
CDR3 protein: CASSQVRNNYGYTF
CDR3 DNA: TGCGCCAGCAGTCAGGTCAGGAATAACTATGGCTACACCTTC

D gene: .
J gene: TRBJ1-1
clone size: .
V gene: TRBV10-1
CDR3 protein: CASSEGTIRSTEAFF
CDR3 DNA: TGCGCCAGCAGTGAGGGTACAATCCGTTCCACTGAAGCTTTCTTT

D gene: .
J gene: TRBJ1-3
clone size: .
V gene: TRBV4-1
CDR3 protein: CASSQGGRGARSGNTIYF
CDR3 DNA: TGCGCCAGCAGCCAAGGAGGTCGCGGGGCCCGCTCTGGAAACACCATATATTTT

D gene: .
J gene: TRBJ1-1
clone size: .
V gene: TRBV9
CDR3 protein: CASSVDGPEGNEAFF
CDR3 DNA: TGTGCCAGCAGCGTAGACGGCCCAGAGGGAAACGAAGCTTTCTTT

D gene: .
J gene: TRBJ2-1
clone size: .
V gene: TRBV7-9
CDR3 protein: CASSFSQGLYHEQFF
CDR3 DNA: TGTGCCAGCAGCTTCTCGCAGGGTTTGTACCATGAGCAGTTCTTC

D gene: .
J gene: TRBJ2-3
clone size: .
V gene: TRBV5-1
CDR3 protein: CASSSSGDTQYF
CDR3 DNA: TGCGCCAGCAGCTCGAGTGGTGATACGCAGTATTTT

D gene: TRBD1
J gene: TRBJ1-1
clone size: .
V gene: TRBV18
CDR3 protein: CASSLLGTGEAEAFF
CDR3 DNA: TGTGCCAGCTCACTACTGGGGACAGGGGAGGCTGAAGCTTTCTTT

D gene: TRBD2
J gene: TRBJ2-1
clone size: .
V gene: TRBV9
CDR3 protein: CASSSAGPSYNEQFF
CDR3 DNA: TGTGCCAGCAGCTCAGCGGGGCCCTCCTACAATGAGCAGTTCTTC

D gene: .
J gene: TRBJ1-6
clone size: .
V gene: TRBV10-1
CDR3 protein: CASSELKNSPLHF
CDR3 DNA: TGCGCCAGCAGTGAGCTAAAGAATTCACCCCTCCACTTT

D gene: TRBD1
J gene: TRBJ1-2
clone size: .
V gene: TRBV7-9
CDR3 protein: CSSLSGQSGYTF
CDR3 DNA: TGTTCCAGCCTATCGGGACAGTCTGGCTACACCTTC

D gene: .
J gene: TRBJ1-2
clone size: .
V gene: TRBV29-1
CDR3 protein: CSVEAGRYGYTF
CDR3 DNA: TGCAGCGTCGAGGCAGGGAGGTATGGCTACACCTTC